This T cell receptor beta chain was captured in a study of cytomegalovirus exposure and HLA in healthy donors. Whole-study results and caveats: For most TCR sequences rarity was the rule, although some public TCRs occurred in many donors. One cluster of highly shared sequence variants probably arose as a sequencing artifact.

V dropped 6 bases and J dropped 0; count of bases not matched to a gene: 9. This CDR3 spans 15 amino acids. Germline CDR1 reads SGHRS; CDR2 reads YFSETQ. Both 60 Vbeta primers and 13 Jbeta primers went into the PCR. TCRdb's table, derived via immunoSEQ multiplex PCR, lists solely in-frame clones and lacks some. The sample records roughly 87,000 clones, about 85% being singletons. On this clone: Its matching antigen is unknown.

Source material: PBMCs. The source of this sequence is a middle-aged woman in good health and CMV-seropositive. The chain carries TRBV5-1 and TRBJ2-7, with 7 bases fitting TRBD1. CDR3 sequence: CASKIETGHSYEQYF. The CDR3 nucleotides read TGCGCCAGCAAAATTGAGACAGGGCACTCCTACGAGCAGTACTTC.